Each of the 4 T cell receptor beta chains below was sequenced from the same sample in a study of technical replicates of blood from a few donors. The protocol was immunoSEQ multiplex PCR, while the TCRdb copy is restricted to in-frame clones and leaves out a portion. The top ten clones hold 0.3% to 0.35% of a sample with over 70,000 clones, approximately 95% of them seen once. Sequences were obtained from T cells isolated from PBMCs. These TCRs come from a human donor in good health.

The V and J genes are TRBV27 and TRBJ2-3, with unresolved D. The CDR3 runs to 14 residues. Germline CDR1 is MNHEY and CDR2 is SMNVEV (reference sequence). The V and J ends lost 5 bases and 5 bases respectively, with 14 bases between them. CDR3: CASSKLAEVDTQYF. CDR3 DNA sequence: TGTGCCAGCAGTAAATTAGCCGAAGTAGATACGCAGTATTTT.

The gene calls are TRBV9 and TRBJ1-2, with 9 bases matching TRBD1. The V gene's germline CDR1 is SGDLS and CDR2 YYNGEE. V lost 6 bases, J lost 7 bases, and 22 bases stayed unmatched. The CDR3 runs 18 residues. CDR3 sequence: CASTSNRGTGTWLSGYTF. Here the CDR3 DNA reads TGTGCCAGCACCTCCAACCGAGGGACAGGGACTTGGTTGAGTGGCTACACCTTC.

The CDR3 spells CASSSPGGFGGYTF. CDR3 sequence (DNA): TGTGCCAGCAGTTCACCCGGGGGATTCGGGGGCTACACCTTC. The chain has TRBV25-1 and TRBJ1-2, with a tentative D call TRBD1 (5 bases). CDR1 and CDR2 from the germline V gene are MGHDK and SYGVNS. The CDR3 loop spans 14 amino acids. Trimming took 5 bases from V and 8 from J, leaving 18 bases between them.

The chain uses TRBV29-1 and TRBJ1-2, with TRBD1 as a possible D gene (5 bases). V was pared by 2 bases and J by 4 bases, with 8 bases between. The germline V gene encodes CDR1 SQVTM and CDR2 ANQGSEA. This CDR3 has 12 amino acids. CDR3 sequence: CSVETGRYGYTF. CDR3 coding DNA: TGCAGCGTTGAAACAGGACGCTATGGCTACACCTTC.